This T cell receptor (beta chain) was sequenced during a study of T cells in Graves' hyperthyroidism and ophthalmopathy. Study-wide points: Most thyroid-expanded clonotypes above 0.001 were also found in blood.

This clonotype has more than one count but fewer than ten. What it recognizes is unknown. A Clinical Activity Score of at least 3, a NOSPECS grade of at least 4 and a duration under 3 months were recorded in the ophthalmopathy patients. The CDR3 extends over 16 amino acids. The germline V gene has CDR1 SQVTM and CDR2 ANQGSEA. V lost 5 bases, J lost 3 bases, and 7 bases stayed unmatched. The TCR beta CDR3 regions underwent amplification using RNA transcripts as the source. First-round RT-PCR with HTBI primers amplified the TCR CDR3 region. A single record per CDR3 protein comes from TCRdb applying MiXCR to the multiplex PCR reads. This sample has 450,000 to 650,000 distinct CDR3 sequences, with 13% to 15% found just once.

The receptor was derived from a woman under 30 with Graves' ophthalmopathy. The chain employs TRBV29-1 and TRBJ2-5, with 15 bases matching TRBD2. Sequencing was performed on blood. The CDR3 loop is CSVRTSGRGGKETQYF. CDR3 in DNA: TGCAGCGTTAGGACTAGCGGGAGGGGGGGGAAAGAGACCCAGTACTTC.